This T cell receptor (beta chain) was identified during a study of post-analysis software for immune sequencing data. Looking at the study overall: Relapsing-remitting, secondary progressive and progressive-relapsing courses of multiple sclerosis were included. Overall study findings and caveats: Patients used roughly five TRBV segments, including TRBV5-6, TRBV5-1 and TRBV20-1, more often than controls. People with multiple sclerosis had a significantly lower normalized Chao1 diversity than controls did. Clustering by F measure revealed strong co-clustering among samples prepared together in one batch.

With respect to this clonotype: The antigen is undetermined.

cDNA libraries for TCR beta contained unique molecular identifiers. Input populations of roughly 0.85 to 11 million T cells gave rise to about 480,000 cDNA molecules. Via MiXCR, TCRdb re-called the PCR reads, giving one row per CDR3 protein. The table has 650,000 to 900,000 distinct CDR3 sequences, around 46% seen once. This CDR3 is built from 13 residues. Germline loops: CDR1 LNHNV, CDR2 YYDKDF (reference sequence). Deletions cut 2 bases from V and 0 bases from J, with 5 bases between. The sequenced sample was blood. This receptor was taken from a girl between 10 and 17 years old with multiple sclerosis. V usage is TRBV15 and J usage is TRBJ2-7; D gene uncertain. The CDR3 nucleotides are TGTGCCACCAGCAGAAGGAACTCCTACGAGCAGTACTTC. It encodes CATSRRNSYEQYF.